This TCR beta chain emerged from a study of CD8 T cells in ankylosing spondylitis (dated by TCRdb to between 2016 and 2019). Study-wide context: To find TCR variants linked to disease, the study profiled T cell receptor beta repertoires in ankylosing spondylitis patients and healthy donors. The whole study cohort included 108 healthy donors and 20 to 30 ankylosing spondylitis patients. Samples of peripheral blood were taken, and for ankylosing spondylitis patients, synovial fluid was collected as well.

V was cut back by 3 bases and J by 1 base, leaving a gap of 18 bases between them. Including the terminal cysteine and phenylalanine, the CDR3 comprises 17 residues. The retained sequence is limited to the CDR3, 51 bases, with the frame set at the first base. Looking up the germline V gene yields CDR1 MNHEY and CDR2 SVGEGT. Overall results and qualifications from the work: Some motif variants were previously reported in synovial fluid and blood of reactive arthritis patients, suggesting common disease-initiation mechanisms. A CD8+ phenotype was shown by the disease-linked clones, which were found at relatively low frequencies in peripheral blood. Blood from ankylosing spondylitis patients appeared to be characterized by a TCR beta motif made up of several highly homologous amino acid variants. The disease-linked clones were reported to be significantly enriched in matched synovial fluid samples from ankylosing spondylitis patients.

The data were produced on an Illumina HiSeq 2500. Quantitative 5'-RACE with molecular barcodes was the method used to prepare the TCR beta libraries. As for the authors' bioinformatics: To identify disease-linked TCR variants, a new computational method was used, one built on a probabilistic model of VDJ rearrangement. TCRdb redid the processing of the public reads, applying fastp at Q25 and MiXCR, and retained in-frame beta chains. All rows with the same CDR3 protein become a single entry with the most common DNA and genes. The V and J calls were determined by TCRdb, not by the authors. Recorded for this sample are over 150,000 distinct CDR3 sequences; approximately 18% of them occurred a single time. The leading ten clones occupy around 4.7% of the sample. In this sample, this clonotype turned up many times. Its binding antigen is unknown. Base qualities were left out, and no much larger clone turns up one base away.

The receptor comes from a male donor aged 10 to 30 with ankylosing spondylitis or in good health (not recorded which). Donor details come from another sample of the same person, matched by shared clones. Material: blood, either unsorted or a sorted T cell fraction (not recorded which). The receptor chain draws on TRBV6-2 or TRBV6-3 and TRBJ2-5, and TRBD2 may be the D gene, going by 5 matching bases. The sequence in DNA is TGTGCCAGCAGTTATGGTGTAGCGTCAAGATCCCAAGAGACCCAGTACTTC. Translated, it gives CASSYGVASRSQETQYF.